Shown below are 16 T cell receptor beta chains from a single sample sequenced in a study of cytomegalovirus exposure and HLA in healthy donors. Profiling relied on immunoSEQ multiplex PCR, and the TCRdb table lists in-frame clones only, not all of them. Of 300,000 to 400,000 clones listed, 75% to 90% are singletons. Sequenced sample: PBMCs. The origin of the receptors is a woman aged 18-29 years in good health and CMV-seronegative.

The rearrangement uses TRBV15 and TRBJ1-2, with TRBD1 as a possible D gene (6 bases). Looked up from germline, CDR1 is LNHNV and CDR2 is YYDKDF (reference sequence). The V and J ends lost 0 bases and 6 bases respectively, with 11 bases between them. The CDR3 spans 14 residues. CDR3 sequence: CATSRDSGVHGYTF. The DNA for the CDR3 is TGTGCCACCAGCAGAGATTCAGGGGTTCATGGCTACACCTTC.

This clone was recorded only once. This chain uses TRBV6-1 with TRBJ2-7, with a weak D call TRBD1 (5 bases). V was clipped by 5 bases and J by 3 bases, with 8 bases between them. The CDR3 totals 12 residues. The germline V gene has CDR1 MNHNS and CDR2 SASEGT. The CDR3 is CASSRGIYEQYF. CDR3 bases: TGTGCCAGCAGTAGGGGTATCTACGAGCAGTACTTC.

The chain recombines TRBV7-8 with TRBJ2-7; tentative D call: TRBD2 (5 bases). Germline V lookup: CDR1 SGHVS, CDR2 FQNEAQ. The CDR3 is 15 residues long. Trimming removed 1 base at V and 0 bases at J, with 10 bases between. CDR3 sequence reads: CASSLGGIPSYEQYF. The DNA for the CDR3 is TGTGCCAGCAGCTTAGGAGGGATACCCTCCTACGAGCAGTACTTC.

This chain's CDR3 is CASSRSGGSTNEKLFF. The DNA for the CDR3 is TGTGCCAGCAGCCGCTCAGGAGGCTCAACTAATGAAAAACTGTTTTTT. V gene TRBV14 combines with J gene TRBJ1-4, with no clear D. Germline loops: CDR1 SGHDN, CDR2 FVKESK. CDR3 length: 16 residues. Trimming shortened V by 4 bases and J by 0 bases, and 12 bases separated the two germline ends. Drawing the rest from reference TRBV14 and TRBJ1-4, the complete variable domain is EAGVTQFPSHSVIEKGQTVTLRCDPISGHDNLYWYRRVMGKEIKFLLHFVKESKQDESGMPNNRFLAERTGGTYSTLKVQPAELEDSGVYFCASSRSGGSTNEKLFFGSGTQLSVL.

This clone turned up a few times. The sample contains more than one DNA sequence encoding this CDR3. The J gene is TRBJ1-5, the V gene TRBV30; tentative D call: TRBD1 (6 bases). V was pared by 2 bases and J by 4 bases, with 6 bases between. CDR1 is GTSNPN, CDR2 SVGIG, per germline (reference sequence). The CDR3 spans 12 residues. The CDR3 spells CAWSQGNQPQHF. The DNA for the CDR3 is TGTGCCTGGAGTCAGGGGAATCAGCCCCAGCATTTT. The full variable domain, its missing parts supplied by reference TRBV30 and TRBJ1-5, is SQTIHQWPATLVQPVGSPLSLECTVEGTSNPNLYWYRQAAGRGLQLLFYSVGIGQISSEVPQNLSASRPQDRQFILSSKKLLLSDSGFYLCAWSQGNQPQHFGDGTRLSIL.

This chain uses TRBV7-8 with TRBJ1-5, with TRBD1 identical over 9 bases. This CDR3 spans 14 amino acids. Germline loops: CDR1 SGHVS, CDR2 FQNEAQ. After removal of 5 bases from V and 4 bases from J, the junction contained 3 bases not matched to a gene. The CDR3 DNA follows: TGTGCCAGCAGCGCGGGGACAGGGAATCAGCCCCAGCATTTT. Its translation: CASSAGTGNQPQHF.

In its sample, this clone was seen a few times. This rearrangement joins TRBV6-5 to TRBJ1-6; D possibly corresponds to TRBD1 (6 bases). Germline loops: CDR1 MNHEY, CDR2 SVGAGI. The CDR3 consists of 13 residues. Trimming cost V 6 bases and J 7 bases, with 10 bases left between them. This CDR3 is CASRGGRNSPLHF. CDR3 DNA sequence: TGTGCCAGCAGGGGGGGGCGGAATTCACCCCTCCACTTT.

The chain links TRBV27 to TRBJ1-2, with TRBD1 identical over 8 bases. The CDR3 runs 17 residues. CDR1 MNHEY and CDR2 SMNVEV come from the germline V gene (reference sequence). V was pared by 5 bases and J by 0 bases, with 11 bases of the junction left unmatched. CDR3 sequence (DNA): TGTGCCAGCAGTCCTTATCTCCCGACAGGGGCTAACTATGGCTACACCTTC. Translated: CASSPYLPTGANYGYTF.

This CDR3 is CASRSGNVLFF. CDR3 coding DNA: TGTGCCAGTAGGTCGGGTAATGTACTGTTTTTT. The rearrangement joins TRBV19 to TRBJ1-4; D unclear. The length of the CDR3 is 11 residues. In germline, CDR1 is LNHDA, CDR2 SQIVND (reference sequence). With 6 bases removed from V and 13 bases from J, the gap between germline ends came to 12 bases. Based on the CDR3 plus reference TRBV19 and TRBJ1-4, the full variable domain is DGGITQSPKYLFRKEGQNVTLSCEQNLNHDAMYWYRQDPGQGLRLIYYSQIVNDFQKGDIAEGYSVSREKKESFPLTVTSAQKNPTAFYLCASRSGNVLFFGSGTQLSVL.

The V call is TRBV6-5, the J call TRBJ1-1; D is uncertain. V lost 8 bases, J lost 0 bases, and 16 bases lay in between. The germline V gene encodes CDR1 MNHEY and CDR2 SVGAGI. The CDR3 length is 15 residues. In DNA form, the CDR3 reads TGTGCCAGCGGCAACAGCGGGAGTATGAACACTGAAGCTTTCTTT. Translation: CASGNSGSMNTEAFF.

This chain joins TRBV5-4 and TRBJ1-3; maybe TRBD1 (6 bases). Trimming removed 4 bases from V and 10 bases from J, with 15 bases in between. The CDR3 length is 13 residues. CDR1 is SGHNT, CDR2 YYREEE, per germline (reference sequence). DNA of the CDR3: TGTGCCAGCAGCCCGAGTAGGGGGGGAACCATATATTTT. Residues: CASSPSRGGTIYF.

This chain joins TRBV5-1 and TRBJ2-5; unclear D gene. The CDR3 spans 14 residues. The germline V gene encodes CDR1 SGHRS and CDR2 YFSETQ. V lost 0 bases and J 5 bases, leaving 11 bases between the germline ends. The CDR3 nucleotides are TGCGCCAGCAGCTTGGCTAGGAGTGGGGAGACCCAGTACTTC. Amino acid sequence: CASSLARSGETQYF.

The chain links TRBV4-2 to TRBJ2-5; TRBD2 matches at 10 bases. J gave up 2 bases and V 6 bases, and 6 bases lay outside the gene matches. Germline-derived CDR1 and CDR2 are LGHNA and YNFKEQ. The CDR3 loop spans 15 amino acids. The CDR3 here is CASSLGLAVQETQYF. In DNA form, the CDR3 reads TGTGCCAGCAGTCTAGGACTAGCGGTTCAAGAGACCCAGTACTTC.

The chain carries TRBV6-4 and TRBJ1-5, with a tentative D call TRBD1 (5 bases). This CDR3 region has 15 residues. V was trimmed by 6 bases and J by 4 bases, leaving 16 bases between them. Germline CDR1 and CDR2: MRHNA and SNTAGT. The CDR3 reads CASSPTVGGNQPQHF. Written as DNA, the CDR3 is TGTGCCAGCAGCCCAACAGTGGGGGGTAATCAGCCCCAGCATTTT.

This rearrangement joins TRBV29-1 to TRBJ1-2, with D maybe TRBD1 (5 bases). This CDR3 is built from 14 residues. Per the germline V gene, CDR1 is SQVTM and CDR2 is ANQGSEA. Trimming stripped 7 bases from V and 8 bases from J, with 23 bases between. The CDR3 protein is CSADSSGRVGGYTF. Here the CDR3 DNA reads TGCAGCGCCGACAGCAGTGGCAGGGTGGGCGGCTACACCTTC.

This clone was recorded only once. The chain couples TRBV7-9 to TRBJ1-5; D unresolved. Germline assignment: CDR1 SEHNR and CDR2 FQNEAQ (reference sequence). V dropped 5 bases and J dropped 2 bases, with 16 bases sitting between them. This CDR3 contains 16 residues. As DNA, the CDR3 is TGTGCCAGCAGCCCCCCTTTGAGGGCCGGCAATCAGCCCCAGCATTTT. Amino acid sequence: CASSPPLRAGNQPQHF.